This T cell receptor beta chain was sequenced during a study of shared clonotypes between healthy human individuals. Overall study context: Donor composition was a couple of women and a few men, aged 18 to 49.

With ten immunoSEQ deep assay plates, unsorted PBMC DNA underwent sequencing. Sequenced by immunoSEQ multiplex PCR; TCRdb stores in-frame clones only, minus some. The sample records about 480,000 clones, over 75% being singletons. As for this clone: As yet, its antigen is unknown.

Overall study findings and caveats: An anticipated effect of sequencing depth on clonotype sharing among donors was recognized.

Nashville, Tennessee was home to all donors, each a Caucasian adult. This receptor was obtained from a woman aged 40 to 49 in good health. Some clones in this sample may be carry-over from other donors' samples. Material for sequencing was PBMCs.

The CDR3 DNA is TGTGCCAGCAGCGGATCCAACTATGGCTACACCTTC. Its translation is CASSGSNYGYTF. The genes are TRBV7-9 and TRBJ1-2; D gene unclear. The CDR3 is 12 amino acids. Germline-derived CDR1 and CDR2 are SEHNR and FQNEAQ (reference sequence). Trimming removed 5 bases from V and 2 bases from J, with 6 bases in between. Drawing the rest from reference TRBV7-9 and TRBJ1-2, the complete variable domain is DTGVSQNPRHKITKRGQNVTFRCDPISEHNRLYWYRQTLGQGPEFLTYFQNEAQLEKSRLLSDRFSAERPKGSFSTLEIQRTEQGDSAMYLCASSGSNYGYTFGSGTRLTVV.